The 24 T cell receptor beta chains presented below share a single source sample, sequenced in a study of blood T cell repertoires in COVID-19. The repertoire was sequenced with immunoSEQ multiplex PCR; TCRdb's copy has only in-frame clones and lacks some. The sample includes some 130,000 clones, more than 75% of them seen just once. The sample taken for sequencing was peripheral blood. Every receptor here comes from a man older than 75 with acute or convalescent COVID-19.

The chain employs TRBV4-1 and TRBJ1-2; D is ambiguous. In germline, CDR1 is MGHRA, CDR2 YSYEKL. Trimming took 0 bases from V and 1 from J, leaving 3 bases between them. This CDR3 region has 13 residues. The CDR3 sequence: CASSQDHNYGYTF. DNA of the CDR3: TGCGCCAGCAGCCAAGATCATAACTATGGCTACACCTTC.

The chain joins TRBV2 to TRBJ1-4; 9 bases match TRBD1. CDR1 SNHLY and CDR2 FYNNEI come from the germline V gene. The CDR3 runs 14 residues. Trimming at V came to 6 bases and at J to 8 bases, leaving 7 bases not matched to a gene. CDR3 sequence reads: CASSFTGGREKLFF. CDR3 nucleotides: TGTGCCAGCAGCTTTACAGGGGGCCGGGAAAAACTGTTTTTT.

This chain joins TRBV6-5 and TRBJ2-5; D gene ambiguous. This CDR3 has 11 residues. Germline CDR1 and CDR2: MNHEY and SVGAGI. V lost 4 bases, J lost 5 bases, and 5 bases lay in between. CDR3 protein: CASSSPETQYF. CDR3 nucleotides: TGTGCCAGCAGTTCCCCGGAGACCCAGTACTTC.

The table lists this clone with a few counts. J is TRBJ2-1 and V is TRBV28; the D is unclear. V was shortened by 3 bases and J by 6 bases, with 12 bases between the two germline ends. Germline values: CDR1 MDHEN, CDR2 SYDVKM. CDR3 length: 14 residues. The CDR3 spells CASSLPGFSNEQFF. CDR3 DNA: TGTGCCAGCAGTTTGCCCGGGTTTAGCAATGAGCAGTTCTTC.

With respect to this clone: A much larger clone lies one base from this, so it may be a read error. The J gene is TRBJ2-2, the V gene TRBV11-3, with 9 bases matching TRBD1. This CDR3 has 15 residues. The germline V gene has CDR1 SGHNT and CDR2 YENEEA. Losses at the gene ends were 4 bases for V and 1 base for J; bases not matched to a gene: 1. The chain's CDR3 is CASSSGQGNTGELFF. CDR3 DNA sequence: TGTGCCAGCAGCTCGGGACAGGGGAACACCGGGGAGCTGTTTTTT.

The chain employs TRBV18 and TRBJ1-2; 7 bases agree with TRBD1. The germline V gene encodes CDR1 KGHSH and CDR2 LQKENI. The CDR3 is 15 residues long. V was clipped by 6 bases and J by 3 bases; unmatched bases: 10. The CDR3 DNA reads TGTGCCAGCTCCCTAGTGGACAGGAGCCACTATGGCTACACCTTC. Protein sequence: CASSLVDRSHYGYTF.

J is TRBJ2-7 and V is TRBV7-9; 8 bases are shared with TRBD1. The CDR3 loop spans 18 amino acids. Germline-derived CDR1 and CDR2 are SEHNR and FQNEAQ (reference sequence). After removal of 5 bases from V and 3 bases from J, the junction contained 18 bases not matched to a gene. The CDR3 spells CASSPILLDRGVFYEQYF. The CDR3 nucleotides read TGTGCCAGCAGCCCTATCCTACTCGACAGGGGCGTCTTCTACGAGCAGTACTTC.

This clone occurred a few times. This rearrangement joins TRBV5-1 to TRBJ2-7; D may be TRBD1 (6 bases). This CDR3 comprises 13 residues. Germline V CDR1 and CDR2: SGHRS, YFSETQ. Trimming cost V 2 bases and J 9 bases, with 15 bases left between them. The CDR3 region is CASSFIGDTGQYF. The CDR3 DNA reads TGCGCCAGCAGCTTTATTGGGGACACTGGGCAGTACTTC.

The chain couples TRBV13 to TRBJ1-1; 10 bases agree with TRBD1. The V segment lost 5 bases and the J segment 5 bases; nucleotides outside the gene matches: 8. This CDR3 has 15 residues. Looked up from germline, CDR1 is PRHDT and CDR2 is FYEKMQ (reference sequence). The CDR3 DNA reads TGTGCCAGCAGCGCAGATGGGACAGGGGAAACTGAAGCTTTCTTT. It encodes CASSADGTGETEAFF.

A few counts support this clone. This chain joins TRBV7-6 and TRBJ2-6, with TRBD2 as a possible D gene (6 bases). Trimming shortened V by 1 base and J by 0 bases, and 13 bases separated the two germline ends. The CDR3 totals 18 residues. CDR1 and CDR2 from the germline V gene are SGHVS and FNYEAQ. The DNA of the CDR3 is TGTGCCAGCAGCTTAGATGTGGGGGGAAGCTCTGGGGCCAACGTCCTGACTTTC. The encoded protein is CASSLDVGGSSGANVLTF.

The chain recombines TRBV5-4 with TRBJ1-3, with TRBD1 identical over 7 bases. J gave up 4 bases and V 2 bases, and 6 bases lay outside the gene matches. Germline CDR1 SGHNT, CDR2 YYREEE (reference sequence). The CDR3 is 15 residues long. CDR3 sequence reads: CASSLLGQLGNTIYF. The CDR3 region has the DNA TGTGCCAGCAGCTTACTGGGACAGTTGGGAAACACCATATATTTT. The variable domain in full, with the rest retrieved from reference TRBV5-4 and TRBJ1-3, is ETGVTQSPTHLIKTRGQQVTLRCSSQSGHNTVSWYQQALGQGPQFIFQYYREEENGRGNFPPRFSGLQFPNYSSELNVNALELDDSALYLCASSLLGQLGNTIYFGEGSWLTVV.

The chain has TRBV5-1 and TRBJ1-2; a possible D gene is TRBD1 (5 bases). Per the germline V gene, CDR1 is SGHRS and CDR2 is YFSETQ. With 3 bases removed from V and 0 bases from J, the gap between germline ends came to 15 bases. The CDR3 covers 16 residues. DNA for the CDR3: TGCGCCAGCAGCTCAGTAGCAGGGAAAACTAACTATGGCTACACCTTC. It translates to CASSSVAGKTNYGYTF.

This clone was counted once. V is TRBV7-2 and J is TRBJ2-7; possibly TRBD1 for D (5 bases). The CDR3 length is 14 residues. The germline V and J ends were trimmed by 1 base and 1 base, with 8 bases remaining between them. In germline, CDR1 is SGHTA, CDR2 FQGNSA. The CDR3 DNA follows: TGTGCCAGCAGCTTAGGAACAGGTTCCTACGAGCAGTACTTC. It codes for CASSLGTGSYEQYF.

In its sample, this clone was seen a few times. This rearrangement joins TRBV10-3 to TRBJ1-1; 8 nucleotides match TRBD1. The CDR3 sequence is 16 residues long. Germline CDR1 reads ENHRY; CDR2 reads SYGVKD. The junction had 8 bases not matched to a gene; V was cut back by 3 bases and J by 2 bases. CDR3 residues: CAISEAGGQINTEAFF. CDR3 coding DNA: TGTGCCATCAGTGAAGCAGGGGGCCAAATCAACACTGAAGCTTTCTTT.

In this sample, this clone turned up a few times. The V gene is TRBV4-3, the J gene TRBJ2-3, with D hard to call. Looked up from germline, CDR1 is LGHNA and CDR2 is YSLEER. Trimming cost V 0 bases and J 5 bases, with 6 bases left between them. This CDR3 region has 13 residues. In nucleotides, the CDR3 is TGCGCCAGCAGCCAAGAGAGGCAAGATACGCAGTATTTT. This gives the protein CASSQERQDTQYF.

Turning to this clone: This CDR3 is also generated by other DNA sequences in the sample. The gene calls are TRBV5-1 and TRBJ1-2; D not resolved. The V gene lost 0 bases and the J gene lost 2 bases, with 11 bases spanning the gap. In germline, CDR1 is SGHRS, CDR2 YFSETQ. There are 15 residues in the CDR3. This chain's CDR3 is CASSLAGRENYGYTF. CDR3 nucleotides: TGCGCCAGCAGCTTGGCCGGGCGGGAAAACTATGGCTACACCTTC. Full variable domain (remainder filled in from reference TRBV5-1 and TRBJ1-2): KAGVTQTPRYLIKTRGQQVTLSCSPISGHRSVSWYQQTPGQGLQFLFEYFSETQRNKGNFPGRFSGRQFSNSRSEMNVSTLELGDSALYLCASSLAGRENYGYTFGSGTRLTVV.

This clone was seen a handful of times. The gene calls are TRBV3-1 (or the pseudogene TRBV3-2) and TRBJ1-1; the D gene is possibly TRBD1 (5 bases). This CDR3 is built from 11 residues. Germline CDR1 is LGHDT and CDR2 is YNNKEL (reference sequence). Trimming pared 5 bases from V and 11 bases from J, leaving 12 bases between. Here the CDR3 reads CASSSQGVAFF. The CDR3 DNA is TGTGCCAGCAGCTCCCAAGGGGTTGCTTTCTTT.

The chain couples TRBV11-3 to TRBJ2-1; D ambiguous. The V gene's germline CDR1 is SGHNT and CDR2 YENEEA. CDR3 length: 12 residues. V was pared by 5 bases and J by 6 bases, with 8 bases between. The CDR3: CASSQRLNEQFF. CDR3 DNA sequence: TGTGCCAGCAGCCAGCGACTCAATGAGCAGTTCTTC.

This chain connects TRBV5-1 to TRBJ2-1; D not certain. Germline-derived CDR1 and CDR2 are SGHRS and YFSETQ. V was cut by 0 bases and J by 4 bases, with 5 bases left in between. The CDR3 totals 13 residues. DNA of the CDR3: TGCGCCAGCAGCTTGGTAGAGTACAATGAGCAGTTCTTC. The encoded protein is CASSLVEYNEQFF. Variable domain in full (rest from reference TRBV5-1 and TRBJ2-1): KAGVTQTPRYLIKTRGQQVTLSCSPISGHRSVSWYQQTPGQGLQFLFEYFSETQRNKGNFPGRFSGRQFSNSRSEMNVSTLELGDSALYLCASSLVEYNEQFFGPGTRLTVL.

The chain joins TRBV5-6 to TRBJ1-4, with D uncertain. The CDR3 covers 16 residues. V was cut by 4 bases and J by 6 bases, with 19 bases left in between. Germline V lookup: CDR1 SGHDT, CDR2 YYEEEE. CDR3 residues: CASSLRTSQRDEKLFF. DNA of the CDR3: TGTGCCAGCAGCCTTCGGACTTCACAAAGGGATGAAAAACTGTTTTTT.

J is TRBJ2-5 and V is TRBV2; TRBD1 agrees at 7 bases. CDR1 is SNHLY, CDR2 FYNNEI, per germline. There are 14 residues in the CDR3. V was clipped by 6 bases and J by 7 bases; unmatched bases: 11. CDR3 loop: CASRAPTGRGTQYF. Written as DNA, the CDR3 is TGTGCCAGCAGGGCGCCGACAGGGCGAGGGACCCAGTACTTC.

The genes are TRBV11-3 and TRBJ2-1; 10 bases match TRBD2. J lost 8 bases, V lost 3 bases, and 10 bases had no gene match. CDR1 is SGHNT and CDR2 is YENEEA in the germline V gene. CDR3 size: 16 residues. CDR3 sequence: CASSLSTSGGAHEQFF. In nucleotides, the CDR3 is TGTGCCAGCAGCTTGTCAACCAGCGGGGGGGCCCATGAGCAGTTCTTC.

The CDR3 DNA reads TGTGCCAGTAGCGGGACAGGGGGAAACAATGAGCAGTTCTTC. This encodes CASSGTGGNNEQFF. V is TRBV19 and J is TRBJ2-1; 11 bases are a match to TRBD1. Unmatched junction bases numbered 3, after V lost 6 bases and J lost 5 bases. The CDR3 contains 14 residues. Looked up from germline, CDR1 is LNHDA and CDR2 is SQIVND (reference sequence).

This clone has just a few counts. The chain carries TRBV11-2 and TRBJ1-1, with D hard to call. This CDR3 spans 14 amino acids. Trimming took off 4 bases at V and 1 base at J, with 10 bases between the two ends. Per germline, CDR1 SGHAT and CDR2 FQNNGV. CDR3: CASSSAHGNTEAFF. In DNA form, the CDR3 reads TGTGCCAGCAGCTCCGCCCACGGGAACACTGAAGCTTTCTTT.